This TCR beta chain was observed in a study of control samples from healthy donors and cancer patients. Sequencing used immunoSEQ multiplex PCR; TCRdb keeps in-frame clones, though not all of them. Of around 17,000 clones in the sample, approximately 91% were seen once. The sample taken for sequencing was PBMCs. The sequence was collected from a man in his sixties with head and neck cancer.

The CDR3 loop reads CASSEDRGGDTQYF. The CDR3 DNA follows: TGTGCCAGCAGTGAGGACAGGGGTGGAGATACGCAGTATTTT. The chain has TRBV6-1 and TRBJ2-3; 9 bases align to TRBD1. The CDR3 consists of 14 residues. CDR1 is MNHNS and CDR2 is SASEGT in the germline V gene. V dropped 3 bases and J dropped 5; count of bases not matched to a gene: 3.